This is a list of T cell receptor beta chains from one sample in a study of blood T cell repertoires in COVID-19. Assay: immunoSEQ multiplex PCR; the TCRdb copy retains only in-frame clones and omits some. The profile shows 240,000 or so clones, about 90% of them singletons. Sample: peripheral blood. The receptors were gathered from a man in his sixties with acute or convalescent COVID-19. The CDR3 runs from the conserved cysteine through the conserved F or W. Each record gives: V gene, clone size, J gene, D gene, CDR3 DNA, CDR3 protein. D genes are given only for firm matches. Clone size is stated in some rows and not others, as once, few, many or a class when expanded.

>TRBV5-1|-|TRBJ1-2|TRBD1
TGCGCCAGCATGACAGGGACTAACTATGGCTACACCTTC
CASMTGTNYGYTF
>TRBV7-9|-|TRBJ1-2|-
TGTGCCAGCAGCTTAGTTAACACTAACTATGGCTACACCTTC
CASSLVNTNYGYTF
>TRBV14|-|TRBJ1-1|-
TGTGCCAGCAGCCATCCCTCGGGTAAAGCTTTCTTT
CASSHPSGKAFF
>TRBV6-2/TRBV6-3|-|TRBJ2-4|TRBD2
TGTGCCAGCAGTCCGCCCCCGACTAGCGGGAGCAACATTCAGTACTTC
CASSPPPTSGSNIQYF
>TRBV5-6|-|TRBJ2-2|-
TGTGCCAGCAGCTTGCTAAATGCGGGTTTTAACACCGGGGAGCTGTTTTTT
CASSLLNAGFNTGELFF
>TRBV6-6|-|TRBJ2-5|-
TGTGCCAGCAGGGTTTCGCCCTCGGGGGAGACCCAGTACTTC
CASRVSPSGETQYF
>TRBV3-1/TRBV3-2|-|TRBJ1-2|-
TGTGCCAGCAGCCAAGATAGGGGCTATGGCTACACCTTC
CASSQDRGYGYTF
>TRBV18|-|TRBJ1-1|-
TGTGCCAGCTCACCCAGGGACACGGGGAACACTGAAGCTTTCTTT
CASSPRDTGNTEAFF
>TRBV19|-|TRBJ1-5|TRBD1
TGTGCCAGTAGTCCCCTGACAGGGTCTAGCAATCAGCCCCAGCATTTT
CASSPLTGSSNQPQHF
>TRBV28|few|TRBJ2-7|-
TGTGCCAGCAGTTTGGCCGGTGGGAGACGTAAGTACGAGCAGTACTTC
CASSLAGGRRKYEQYF
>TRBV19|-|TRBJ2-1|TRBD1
TGTGCCAGTAGTATGAGGACAGGGGGGGTGGCCGAGCAGTTCTTC
CASSMRTGGVAEQFF
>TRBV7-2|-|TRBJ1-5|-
TGTGCCAGCAGTCAACAGGGATACAATCAGCCCCAGCATTTT
CASSQQGYNQPQHF
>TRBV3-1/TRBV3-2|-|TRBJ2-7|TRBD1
TGTGCCAGCAGCCAACTGGGACAGGGGGCCTACGAGCAGTACTTC
CASSQLGQGAYEQYF
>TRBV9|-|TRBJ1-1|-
TGTGCCAGCAGCGTAAGTCCTATCCCCTCGTCGAACACTGAAGCTTTCTTT
CASSVSPIPSSNTEAFF
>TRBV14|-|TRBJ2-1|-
TGTGCCAGCAGCGCGGCAGGGGCGCCGGGAAATGAGCAGTTCTTC
CASSAAGAPGNEQFF
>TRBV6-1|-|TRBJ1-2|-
TGTGCCAGCAGTGAGCCGTCAGAATTCTATGGCTACACCTTC
CASSEPSEFYGYTF
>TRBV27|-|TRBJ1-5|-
TGTGCCAGCAGTGATCCGGGAGTCAATCAGCCCCAGCATTTT
CASSDPGVNQPQHF
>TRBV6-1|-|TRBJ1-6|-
TGTGCCAGCAGTGATCGGGCAGGGAATTCACCCCTCCACTTT
CASSDRAGNSPLHF
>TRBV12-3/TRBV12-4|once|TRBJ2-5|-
TGTGCCAGCAGTTGGAGTACGGGGGAGACCCAGTACTTC
CASSWSTGETQYF
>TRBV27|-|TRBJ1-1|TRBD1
TGTGCCAGCAGTCCTACAGGGGGACGCACTGAAGCTTTCTTT
CASSPTGGRTEAFF
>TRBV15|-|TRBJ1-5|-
TGTGCCACCAGCAGAGGAAGGAGGGATCAGCCCCAGCATTTT
CATSRGRRDQPQHF
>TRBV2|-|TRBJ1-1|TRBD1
TGTGCCAGCACCGGACAGGGGATTACTGAAGCTTTCTTT
CASTGQGITEAFF
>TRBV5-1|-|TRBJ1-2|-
TGCGCCAGCAGCTTGGTGGGAGGTTCAAACTATGGCTACACCTTC
CASSLVGGSNYGYTF
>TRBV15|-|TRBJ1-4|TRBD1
TGTGCCACCAGCAGATGGGACAGCGAGGGGGAAAAACTGTTTTTT
CATSRWDSEGEKLFF
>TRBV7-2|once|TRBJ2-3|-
TGTGCCAGCAGCTTAGCGGTGGGCTTACATACGCAGTATTTT
CASSLAVGLHTQYF
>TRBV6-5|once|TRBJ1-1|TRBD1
TGTGCCAGCAGCGACAGGGGCGACACTGAAGCTTTCTTT
CASSDRGDTEAFF
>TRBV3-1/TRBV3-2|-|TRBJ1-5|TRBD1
TGTGCCAGCAGCGCGGGACAGCCTCAGCCCCAGCATTTT
CASSAGQPQPQHF
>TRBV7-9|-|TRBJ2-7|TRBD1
TGTGCCAGCAGCTTAGGTGGACAGGGGCACGAGCAGTACTTC
CASSLGGQGHEQYF
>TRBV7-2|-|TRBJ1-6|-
TGTGCCAGCAGCTTAAACAGGGACAATTCACCCCTCCACTTT
CASSLNRDNSPLHF
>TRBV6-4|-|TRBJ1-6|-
TGTGCCAGCAGTGTCGACAGGAATTCACCCCTCCACTTT
CASSVDRNSPLHF
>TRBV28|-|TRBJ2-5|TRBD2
TGTGCCAGCAGTTTCCGAAGCGGGAGGGCGCGGGAGACCCAGTACTTC
CASSFRSGRARETQYF
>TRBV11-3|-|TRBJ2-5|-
TGTGCCAGCAGCTTAGACTCGGGATACCAAGAGACCCAGTACTTC
CASSLDSGYQETQYF
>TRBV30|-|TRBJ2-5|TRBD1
TGTGCCTGGAGTGTACTCGGGACAGGGAAGGAGACCCAGTACTTC
CAWSVLGTGKETQYF
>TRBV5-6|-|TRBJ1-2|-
TGTGCCAGCAGATTCACAGGGACGAACTATGGCTACACCTTC
CASRFTGTNYGYTF
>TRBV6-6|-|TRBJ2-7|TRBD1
TGTGCCAGCAGCTCCGGGACAGGGATAAACGAGCAGTACTTC
CASSSGTGINEQYF
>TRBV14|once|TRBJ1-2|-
TGTGCCAGCAGCCAACGACTTGAAACGGGCTATGGCTACACCTTC
CASSQRLETGYGYTF
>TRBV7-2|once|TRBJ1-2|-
TGTGCCAGCAGCTTACGGCAGGGGATGCGCCGCAGCTATGGCTACACCTTC
CASSLRQGMRRSYGYTF
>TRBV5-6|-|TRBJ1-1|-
TGTGCCAGCAGCCCTTTCGGGCGACGGGGTTTCTTT
CASSPFGRRGFF
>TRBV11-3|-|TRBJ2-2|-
TGTGCCAGCAGCTTAGTGGGGGCAAACACCGGGGAGCTGTTTTTT
CASSLVGANTGELFF
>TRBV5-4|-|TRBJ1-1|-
TGTGCCAGCAGCTTGGGGGACACGGCGGGGGTTGATGCTTTCTTT
CASSLGDTAGVDAFF
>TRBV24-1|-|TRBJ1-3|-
TGTGCCACCAGTGACGTGGGAAACACCATATATTTT
CATSDVGNTIYF
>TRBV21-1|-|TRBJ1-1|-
TGTGCCAGCAGCAAAGATAAGGGACAGGGTCGGGAGCCGAACACTGAAGCTTTCTTT
CASSKDKGQGREPNTEAFF
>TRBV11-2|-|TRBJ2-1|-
TGTGCCAGCAGCTTAGTAGGCCTAGAGAACAATGAGCAGTTCTTC
CASSLVGLENNEQFF
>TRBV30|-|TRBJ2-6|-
TGTGCCTGGAGTAACTTACACAGTTCCTCTGGGGCCAACGTCCTGACTTTC
CAWSNLHSSSGANVLTF
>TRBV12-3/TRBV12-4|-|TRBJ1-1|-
TGTGCCAGCAGTTTACAGGTGGACTTTGAAGCTTTCTTT
CASSLQVDFEAFF
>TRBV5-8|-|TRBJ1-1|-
TGTGCCAGCAGCTTGGGAATTGGGGGGAGGACTGAAGCTTTCTTT
CASSLGIGGRTEAFF
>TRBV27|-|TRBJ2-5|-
TGTGCCAGCAGTTACCAGGGGTTAGAGACCCAGTACTTC
CASSYQGLETQYF
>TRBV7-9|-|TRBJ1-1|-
TGTGCCAGCAGCTTAGCACAGCTGAACACTGAAGCTTTCTTT
CASSLAQLNTEAFF
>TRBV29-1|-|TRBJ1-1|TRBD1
TGCAGCTCCCGGGACAGGGTTAGCACTGAAGCTTTCTTT
CSSRDRVSTEAFF
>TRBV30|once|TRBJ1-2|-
TGTGCCTGGAGTGTACTACTCGGGGTTCCTAACTATGGCTACACCTTC
CAWSVLLGVPNYGYTF
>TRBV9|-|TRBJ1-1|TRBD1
TGTGCCAGCAGCCCTACAGGGGGCGAGTACACTGAAGCTTTCTTT
CASSPTGGEYTEAFF
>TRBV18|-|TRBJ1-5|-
TGTGCCAGCTCACCAAGCAGGGGAGCGGGCAATCAGCCCCAGCATTTT
CASSPSRGAGNQPQHF
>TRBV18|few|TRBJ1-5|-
TGTGCCAGCTCATTGGGGCCCAATCAGCCCCAGCATTTT
CASSLGPNQPQHF
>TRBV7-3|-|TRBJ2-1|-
TGTGCCAGCAGCCAAAAGGGGGACTGGGGTCGAACGGGAGGTTCGTTCTTC
CASSQKGDWGRTGGSFF
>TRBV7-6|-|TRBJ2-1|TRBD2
TGTGCCAGCAGCTTAGTCGCGCTAGCGGGAGTGGGCGCCTACAATGAGCAGTTCTTC
CASSLVALAGVGAYNEQFF